The clone carrying this TCR beta chain showed up just once. What it binds is unknown. The data originate from a study of cytomegalovirus exposure and HLA in healthy donors. Study results and caveats: In all likelihood, a cluster of highly shared sequence variants was a sequencing artifact. Reportedly, HLA-A and HLA-B alleles of most subjects were accurately predicted from TCR beta. TCR beta chain V- and J-gene trimming was linked, in a later analysis, to a missense variant in DCLRE1C.

Primers: 60 Vbeta forward and 13 Jbeta reverse. TCRdb's table, derived via immunoSEQ multiplex PCR, lists solely in-frame clones and lacks some. The sample carries fewer than 150,000 clones, 78% recorded once. Germline CDR1 reads MGHRA; CDR2 reads YSYEKL. The V end was cut by 0 bases, the J end by 3 bases, with 12 bases between. There are 15 residues in the CDR3. The source of this sequence is a male donor in good health and CMV-seronegative. Sequenced sample: PBMCs. The chain carries TRBV4-1 and TRBJ2-7, with D maybe TRBD2 (5 bases). The CDR3 coding sequence is TGCGCCAGCAGCCAAGATGGGAGAGCAAACTACGAGCAGTACTTC. Translation gives CASSQDGRANYEQYF.